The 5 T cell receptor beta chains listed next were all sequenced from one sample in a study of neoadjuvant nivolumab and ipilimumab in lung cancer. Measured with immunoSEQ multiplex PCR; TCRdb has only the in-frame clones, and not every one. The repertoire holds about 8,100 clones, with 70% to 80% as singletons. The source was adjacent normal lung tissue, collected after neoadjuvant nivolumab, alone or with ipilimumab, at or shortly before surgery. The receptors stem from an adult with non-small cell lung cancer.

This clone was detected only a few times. The CDR3 protein is CASSVDWGARAEAFF. The CDR3 DNA reads as TGTGCCAGCAGCGTAGATTGGGGGGCGAGAGCTGAAGCTTTCTTT. The rearrangement links TRBV9 to TRBJ1-1; maybe TRBD1 (6 bases). Germline V gives CDR1 SGDLS, CDR2 YYNGEE. There are 15 residues in the CDR3. Trimming stripped 0 bases from V and 6 bases from J, with 15 bases between.

The CDR3 region is CASSQGPSRVSYEQYF. CDR3 bases: TGCGCCAGCAGCCAAGGACCTAGCCGTGTTTCCTACGAGCAGTACTTC. The chain couples TRBV4-1 to TRBJ2-7, with D perhaps matching TRBD2 (5 bases). There are 16 residues in the CDR3. Germline V CDR1 and CDR2: MGHRA, YSYEKL. V lost 1 base, J lost 1 base, and 14 bases lay in between.

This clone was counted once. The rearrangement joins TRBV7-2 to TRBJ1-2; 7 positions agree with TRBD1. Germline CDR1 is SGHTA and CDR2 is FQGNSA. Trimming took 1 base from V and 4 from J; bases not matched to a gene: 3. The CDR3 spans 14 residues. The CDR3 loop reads CASSLGQGRYGYTF. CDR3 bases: TGTGCCAGCAGCTTAGGACAGGGTCGCTATGGCTACACCTTC.

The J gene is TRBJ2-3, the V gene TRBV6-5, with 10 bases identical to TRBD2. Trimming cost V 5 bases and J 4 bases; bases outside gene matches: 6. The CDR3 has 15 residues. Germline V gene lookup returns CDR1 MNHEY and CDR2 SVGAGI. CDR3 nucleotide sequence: TGTGCCAGCAGTCCGATGAGCGGGGGGGCAGATACGCAGTATTTT. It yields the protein CASSPMSGGADTQYF.

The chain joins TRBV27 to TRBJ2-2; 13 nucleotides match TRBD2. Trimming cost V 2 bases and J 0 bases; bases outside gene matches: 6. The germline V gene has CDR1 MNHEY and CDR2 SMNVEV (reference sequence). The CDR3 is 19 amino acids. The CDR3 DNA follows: TGTGCCAGCAGTTTACGTAGACTAGCGGGGGGAACGAACACCGGGGAGCTGTTTTTT. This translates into CASSLRRLAGGTNTGELFF.